The 20 T cell receptor beta chains given below trace back to one sample, sequenced in a study of cytomegalovirus exposure and HLA in healthy donors. Primers included in the PCR were 60 Vbeta and 13 Jbeta primers. TCRdb keeps only in-frame clones here, not all; method: immunoSEQ multiplex PCR. This sample has about 190,000 clones, with about three quarters found just once. Sequencing was carried out using PBMCs. These receptors were collected from a woman aged 40 to 50 in good health and CMV-seronegative.

The CDR3 reads CASSPMGRTGDSGELFF. The CDR3 bases are TGCGCCAGCAGCCCAATGGGAAGGACAGGGGATTCCGGGGAGCTGTTTTTT. The V gene is TRBV4-3, the J gene TRBJ2-2; 9 nucleotides agree with TRBD1. The length of the CDR3 is 17 residues. The V gene end was trimmed by 4 bases and the J gene end by 6 bases; junction bases not matched to a gene: 12. Germline V gene data show CDR1 as LGHNA and CDR2 as YSLEER.

DNA of the CDR3: TGTGCTAGTGCCCACACAGATACGCAGTATTTT. Protein sequence: CASAHTDTQYF. V gene TRBV12-5 combines with J gene TRBJ2-3; no definite D call. Germline V gene data show CDR1 as LGHNT and CDR2 as FRNRAP. V shed 7 bases and J shed 2 bases, with 4 bases lying between them. The CDR3 length is 11 residues.

This clone has only a few counts. The V call is TRBV19, the J call TRBJ1-1, with 8 bases that match TRBD1. Germline V gives CDR1 LNHDA, CDR2 SQIVND (reference sequence). This CDR3 spans 12 amino acids. J gave up 10 bases and V 4 bases, and 5 bases lay outside the gene matches. The CDR3 region is CASSTTGVGAFF. CDR3 DNA sequence: TGTGCCAGTAGTACGACAGGGGTGGGAGCTTTCTTT. The whole variable domain, remainder taken from reference TRBV19 and TRBJ1-1, is DGGITQSPKYLFRKEGQNVTLSCEQNLNHDAMYWYRQDPGQGLRLIYYSQIVNDFQKGDIAEGYSVSREKKESFPLTVTSAQKNPTAFYLCASSTTGVGAFFGQGTRLTVV.

V and J are TRBV11-1 and TRBJ1-5; D is undetermined. CDR1 is SGHAT and CDR2 is FQDESV in the germline V gene (reference sequence). The V end was cut by 5 bases, the J end by 7 bases, with 12 bases between. The CDR3 has 13 residues. The DNA of the CDR3 is TGTGCCAGCAGCCCCTCATTGGGCCAGCCCCAGCATTTT. It codes for CASSPSLGQPQHF. Complete variable domain (other parts from reference TRBV11-1 and TRBJ1-5): EAEVAQSPRYKITEKSQAVAFWCDPISGHATLYWYRQILGQGPELLVQFQDESVVDDSQLPKDRFSAERLKGVDSTLKIQPAELGDSAMYLCASSPSLGQPQHFGDGTRLSIL.

This clone was observed a few times. V gene TRBV2 combines with J gene TRBJ1-2, with 7 nucleotides matching TRBD1. From germline, CDR1 is SNHLY and CDR2 FYNNEI. This CDR3 has 12 amino acids. V lost 4 bases to trimming and J lost 5 bases; unmatched junction nucleotides: 1. CDR3 amino acids: CASSATGYGYTF. The DNA of the CDR3 is TGTGCCAGCAGTGCGACAGGGTATGGCTACACCTTC.

In DNA form, the CDR3 reads TGTGCCAGCAGCAGTATACAGGGGGCTGTATACAATGAGCAGTTCTTC. This sequence encodes CASSSIQGAVYNEQFF. V and J are TRBV11-1 and TRBJ2-1, with 9 bases identical to TRBD1. Trimming cost V 5 bases and J 4 bases; bases outside gene matches: 9. Germline assignment: CDR1 SGHAT and CDR2 FQDESV (reference sequence). The CDR3 contains 16 residues.

This chain links TRBV7-2 with TRBJ1-3, with D possibly being TRBD1 (6 bases). Germline CDR1 is SGHTA and CDR2 is FQGNSA. The CDR3 totals 14 residues. V lost 1 base, J lost 3 bases, and 7 bases lay in between. CDR3 region: CASSLGGLGNTIYF. CDR3 bases: TGTGCCAGCAGCTTAGGGGGGCTTGGAAACACCATATATTTT.

As to this clone: A read error may account for a junction end that differs from germline. This chain links TRBV7-9 with TRBJ2-1; 11 positions match TRBD2. CDR1 and CDR2 from the germline V gene are SEHNR and FQNEAQ (reference sequence). The CDR3 is 15 amino acids. As DNA, the CDR3 is TGTTCCAGCAGCTTAGTACTAGCGGGAGCCATTGAGCAGTTCTTC. It encodes CSSSLVLAGAIEQFF.

This clone was picked up a small number of times. The gene calls are TRBV2 and TRBJ1-1, with D hard to call. CDR3 size: 13 residues. V was cut by 4 bases and J by 1 base, with 7 bases left in between. The V gene's germline CDR1 is SNHLY and CDR2 FYNNEI. The CDR3 sequence is CASSVLENTEAFF. As DNA, the CDR3 is TGTGCCAGCAGTGTGTTAGAGAACACTGAAGCTTTCTTT.

The J gene is TRBJ2-1, the V gene TRBV7-2, with D possibly being TRBD2 (6 bases). The V end lost 3 bases, the J end lost 5 bases, and 14 bases lay between the germline ends. Looked up from germline, CDR1 is SGHTA and CDR2 is FQGNSA. This CDR3 is 15 amino acids long. Written as DNA, the CDR3 is TGTGCCAGCAGCTTGACCGGGACTGCCCACAATGAGCAGTTCTTC. This translates into CASSLTGTAHNEQFF.

The chain recombines TRBV6-1 with TRBJ2-1; 11 bases match TRBD2. This CDR3 has 15 amino acids. In germline, CDR1 is MNHNS, CDR2 SASEGT. The J segment lost 3 bases and the V segment lost 5 bases, leaving 3 bases of the junction unmatched. This CDR3 is CASSKGTSGYNEQFF. The CDR3 nucleotides read TGTGCCAGCAGTAAAGGGACTAGCGGCTACAATGAGCAGTTCTTC.

This rearrangement joins TRBV19 to TRBJ2-5; 8 nucleotides line up with TRBD2. V was pared by 6 bases and J by 3 bases, with 9 bases of the junction left unmatched. In germline, CDR1 is LNHDA, CDR2 SQIVND (reference sequence). This CDR3 comprises 15 residues. CDR3 bases: TGTGCCAGTAGCCCACTAGCGGCGACCGAAGAGACCCAGTACTTC. Residues: CASSPLAATEETQYF.

V is TRBV4-1 and J is TRBJ1-2; 9 positions agree with TRBD1. CDR3 length: 16 amino acids. CDR1 and CDR2 from the germline V gene are MGHRA and YSYEKL. The junction had 8 bases not matched to a gene; V was cut back by 1 base and J by 5 bases. For the CDR3, the DNA is TGCGCCAGCAGCCAAGGGGTCGGGACAGGGCCTTATGGCTACACCTTC. It translates to CASSQGVGTGPYGYTF.

J is TRBJ2-3 and V is TRBV29-1; 7 positions match TRBD2. Germline V gives CDR1 SQVTM, CDR2 ANQGSEA. Germline trimming cut 6 bases from V and 3 bases from J; bases unmatched to any gene: 12. The CDR3 is made up of 15 amino acids. This CDR3 reads CSVTSWPLRTDTQYF. The CDR3 DNA sequence: TGCAGCGTGACTAGCTGGCCCTTGAGGACAGATACGCAGTATTTT.

The rearrangement uses TRBV6-6 and TRBJ1-1; D remains unclear. In germline, CDR1 is MNHNY, CDR2 SVGAGI (reference sequence). The CDR3 extends over 11 amino acids. Trimming stripped 2 bases from V and 8 bases from J, with 6 bases between. The chain's CDR3 is CASSYAGEAFF. The DNA for the CDR3 is TGTGCCAGCAGTTACGCGGGGGAAGCTTTCTTT.

The chain has TRBV18 and TRBJ1-2, with a weak D call TRBD1 (5 bases). Germline V lookup: CDR1 KGHSH, CDR2 LQKENI. Trimming removed 1 base from V and 7 bases from J, with 13 bases in between. CDR3 length equals 14 residues. The CDR3 DNA reads as TGTGCCAGCTCACCACGACAGCGGGACGGTGGCTACACCTTC. The encoded protein is CASSPRQRDGGYTF.

This clone was detected a few times. The chain combines TRBV5-1 with TRBJ1-2; 8 positions match TRBD1. From germline, CDR1 is SGHRS and CDR2 YFSETQ. The CDR3 is 15 residues long. V was clipped by 4 bases and J by 4 bases; unmatched bases: 9. DNA of the CDR3: TGCGCCAGCAGCGAAGGACAGGGTGGAGGCTATGGCTACACCTTC. It encodes CASSEGQGGGYGYTF.

The rearrangement joins TRBV19 to TRBJ1-1; D remains unclear. The CDR3 is made up of 15 amino acids. Germline V lookup: CDR1 LNHDA, CDR2 SQIVND (reference sequence). Trimming shortened V by 5 bases and J by 5 bases, and 18 bases separated the two germline ends. CDR3 DNA sequence: TGTGCCAGTAGTCCCCGGGGTAACGGTGGGACTGAAGCTTTCTTT. Encoded protein: CASSPRGNGGTEAFF.

This chain joins TRBV30 and TRBJ2-3; a possible D gene is TRBD2 (5 bases). This CDR3 has 14 residues. Germline V CDR1 and CDR2: GTSNPN, SVGIG (reference sequence). The V gene lost 2 bases and the J gene lost 3 bases, with 12 bases spanning the gap. The CDR3 reads CAWSPLAVTDTQYF. The CDR3 nucleotides are TGTGCCTGGAGTCCCCTAGCCGTGACAGATACGCAGTATTTT. The complete variable domain, with remaining parts taken from reference TRBV30 and TRBJ2-3, reads SQTIHQWPATLVQPVGSPLSLECTVEGTSNPNLYWYRQAAGRGLQLLFYSVGIGQISSEVPQNLSASRPQDRQFILSSKKLLLSDSGFYLCAWSPLAVTDTQYFGPGTRLTVL.

The chain carries TRBV5-1 and TRBJ2-1; 9 nucleotides align to TRBD2. V gave up 4 bases and J gave up 2 bases; unmatched junction bases: 10. The CDR3 totals 17 residues. Germline values: CDR1 SGHRS, CDR2 YFSETQ. CDR3: CASSPDSGRKTYNEQFF. CDR3 coding DNA: TGCGCCAGCAGCCCAGATAGCGGGAGAAAGACCTACAATGAGCAGTTCTTC. The whole variable domain, filled in from reference TRBV5-1 and TRBJ2-1, reads KAGVTQTPRYLIKTRGQQVTLSCSPISGHRSVSWYQQTPGQGLQFLFEYFSETQRNKGNFPGRFSGRQFSNSRSEMNVSTLELGDSALYLCASSPDSGRKTYNEQFFGPGTRLTVL.